The rows below give T cell receptor beta chains drawn from one sample of a study of T cell responses to AZD1222 COVID-19 vaccine. The table came from immunoSEQ multiplex PCR; TCRdb's copy has only in-frame clones and leaves some out. The table shows some 130,000 clones, with approximately 90% occurring only once. The material was peripheral blood, obtained on day 0 of AZD1222 vaccination. All receptors come from an adult in good health. The CDR3 runs from the conserved cysteine through the conserved F or W. The order of the fields is J gene, clone size, D gene, V gene, CDR3 DNA, CDR3 protein. The D gene is left open where the match is weak. Not every row has a clone size; where given, it reads once, few, many or a size class.

TRBJ2-2	NA	NA	TRBV2	TGTGCCAGCAGTGAAGAGGCGGCTTGGACCGGGGAGCTGTTTTTT	CASSEEAAWTGELFF
TRBJ2-3	NA	NA	TRBV18	TGTGCCAGCTCCCCGCTGGGGGGTGCAGATACGCAGTATTTT	CASSPLGGADTQYF
TRBJ2-7	NA	NA	TRBV3-1/TRBV3-2	TGTGCCAGCAGCCAGGTCTCCGTCCGAGCCGAGCAGTACTTC	CASSQVSVRAEQYF
TRBJ1-6	NA	NA	TRBV19	TGTACCAGTAGTATAGGAGGGGTAGGGGCCTCACCCCTCCACTTT	CTSSIGGVGASPLHF
TRBJ2-5	NA	NA	TRBV19	TGTGCCAGTAGTATAGTGCCCAATGAAGAGACCCAGTACTTC	CASSIVPNEETQYF
TRBJ2-2	NA	NA	TRBV19	TGTGCCAGTAGACCTTACGGGGGGAACACCGGGGAGCTGTTTTTT	CASRPYGGNTGELFF
TRBJ1-1	NA	NA	TRBV14	TGTGCCAGCAGCCAAGATTGGGGGGGGGCTTTCTTT	CASSQDWGGAFF
TRBJ1-1	NA	NA	TRBV27	TGTGCCAGCAGTTTATCCGGGGGCGCGGCTGAAGCTTTCTTT	CASSLSGGAAEAFF
TRBJ2-2	NA	NA	TRBV21-1	TGTGCCAGCAGCAAAAACAGGGCGGGCGGGGAGCTGTTTTTT	CASSKNRAGGELFF
TRBJ1-1	NA	NA	TRBV3-1/TRBV3-2	TGTGCCAGCAGCCAACTAGTGGACACTGAAGCTTTCTTT	CASSQLVDTEAFF
TRBJ1-3	NA	NA	TRBV11-2	TGTGCCAGCAGCTCCCTCGGAAACTCTGGAAACACCATATATTTT	CASSSLGNSGNTIYF
TRBJ1-1	NA	TRBD1	TRBV5-1	TGCGCCAGCAGCTTCCAGGGGGCCAATACTGAAGCTTTCTTT	CASSFQGANTEAFF
TRBJ2-1	once	TRBD2	TRBV4-3	TGCGCCAGCAGCCAAGGGCTAGCGGGAGGGAATGAGCAGTTCTTC	CASSQGLAGGNEQFF
TRBJ2-1	NA	NA	TRBV6-5	TGTGCCAGCAGCTCTTCTAGGCCGTACAATGAGCAGTTCTTC	CASSSSRPYNEQFF
TRBJ1-5	NA	NA	TRBV19	TGTGCCAGTAGTCAGGTGGGGGCAGGGGTCCAGCCCCAGCATTTT	CASSQVGAGVQPQHF
TRBJ2-1	NA	TRBD2	TRBV7-3	TGTGCCAGCAGTCCTAGGGGGACTAGCCAGTTGGTCCATGGGCCCTACAATGAGCAGTTCTTC	CASSPRGTSQLVHGPYNEQFF
TRBJ2-1	NA	NA	TRBV7-8	TGTGCCAGCAGCTCTTCGGCGGGCGCCAGCTCCTACAATGAGCAGTTCTTC	CASSSSAGASSYNEQFF
TRBJ1-1	NA	NA	TRBV27	TGTGCCAGCAGTTTATCCCTGAACACTGAAGCTTTCTTT	CASSLSLNTEAFF
TRBJ1-2	NA	TRBD1	TRBV2	TGTGCCAGCAGAAAAGACAGGGTCCCCTTAAGTGGCTACACCTTC	CASRKDRVPLSGYTF
TRBJ2-7	NA	NA	TRBV6-5	TGTGCCAGCAGTAGCCGGCGGGGTAACTACGAGCAGTACTTC	CASSSRRGNYEQYF
TRBJ2-2	NA	NA	TRBV14	TGTGCCAGCAGCCATGACCGGTTCTACACCGGGGAGCTGTTTTTT	CASSHDRFYTGELFF
TRBJ2-7	NA	TRBD1	TRBV10-3	TGTGCCATCAGTGAAGGACAGGGGGATTACGAGCAGTACTTC	CAISEGQGDYEQYF
TRBJ1-2	once	NA	TRBV6-2/TRBV6-3	TGTGCCAGCAGCATTGGTGGGGGCTACACCTTC	CASSIGGGYTF
TRBJ2-7	many	TRBD2	TRBV7-9	TGTGCCAGCAGCTCAACTTTAGCGGGAGGTGCCTACGAGCAGTACTTC	CASSSTLAGGAYEQYF
TRBJ1-2	NA	NA	TRBV28	TGTGCCAGCAGCCCCGGGGGCGAGAATTATGGCTACACCTTC	CASSPGGENYGYTF
TRBJ2-7	NA	NA	TRBV6-5	TGTGCCAGCAGTCGACAGAAAGGGAACGAGCAGTACTTC	CASSRQKGNEQYF
TRBJ2-1	few	TRBD2	TRBV18	TGTGCCAGCTCACCGACTAGCGGGAGTGGATACAATGAGCAGTTCTTC	CASSPTSGSGYNEQFF
TRBJ2-1	NA	TRBD1	TRBV28	TGTGCCAGCAGTTTATGGGCCTCGGGGACAGGGGCCTTCCCGATAACGGAGCAGTTCTTC	CASSLWASGTGAFPITEQFF
TRBJ1-2	NA	NA	TRBV6-6	TGTGCCAGCAGTAACGAGGACACCTATAACTATGGCTACACCTTC	CASSNEDTYNYGYTF
TRBJ2-5	NA	NA	TRBV5-1	TGCGCCAGCAGCTTGGCCGCTCCCGGAGGGGTAGAGACCCAGTACTTC	CASSLAAPGGVETQYF
TRBJ2-1	NA	TRBD2	TRBV6-1	TGTGCCAGCGACAAGTGGGCTAGCGGTAACAATGAGCAGTTCTTC	CASDKWASGNNEQFF
TRBJ1-1	NA	NA	TRBV9	TGTGCCAGCAGCCAATTCCTTGGGGGAAGGAACACTGAAGCTTTCTTT	CASSQFLGGRNTEAFF
TRBJ1-2	NA	NA	TRBV6-5	TGTGCCAGCATCACGACAGGAAACTATGGCTACACCTTC	CASITTGNYGYTF
TRBJ2-3	NA	TRBD2	TRBV6-4	TGTGCCAGCAGTGATATAGCGGGAGTTTCGCAGTATTTT	CASSDIAGVSQYF
TRBJ1-6	NA	NA	TRBV4-2	TGTGCCAGCAGCCAAGAGGGGCCCCTCCACTTT	CASSQEGPLHF
TRBJ2-3	once	NA	TRBV27	TGTGCCAGCAGTTTCGGCGGGCGCGGGACAGATACGCAGTATTTT	CASSFGGRGTDTQYF
TRBJ2-7	NA	NA	TRBV9	TGTGCCAGCAGCGCTTCGGGAGTTGTTTACTTC	CASSASGVVYF
TRBJ2-1	NA	NA	TRBV5-4	TGTGCCAGCAGCCCGGGCCTCGGGGCCTACAATGAGCAGTTCTTC	CASSPGLGAYNEQFF
TRBJ2-1	NA	TRBD2	TRBV6-5	TGTGCCAGCAGACCAGGACTAGCGTGGGATGAGCAGTTCTTC	CASRPGLAWDEQFF
TRBJ2-1	NA	TRBD2	TRBV15	TGTGCCACCAGCAGAGGTGGCGGGAGCGGTATGCAGTTCTTC	CATSRGGGSGMQFF
TRBJ2-1	NA	TRBD2	TRBV11-2	TGTGCCAGCAGCTTAGGTTTGGCTAGCGGGGCCAATGAGCAGTTCTTC	CASSLGLASGANEQFF
TRBJ2-7	NA	NA	TRBV15	TGTGCCACCAGCAGATCAAAGGCCTCCTACGAGCAGTACTTC	CATSRSKASYEQYF
TRBJ2-7	few	NA	TRBV28	TGTGCCAGCAGTCTCACCGTAGCCTACGAGCAGTACTTC	CASSLTVAYEQYF
TRBJ2-6	NA	NA	TRBV28	TGTGCCAGCCTTTATAGGAGGACTGGGGCCAACGTCCTGACTTTC	CASLYRRTGANVLTF
TRBJ2-3	NA	TRBD2	TRBV7-2	TGTGCCAGCAAGCTAGCGGGAGGAAACACAGATACGCAGTATTTT	CASKLAGGNTDTQYF
TRBJ1-6	NA	NA	TRBV19	TGTGCCAGTAGTGCCGCTCAGGGTAGTTATTCACCCCTCCACTTT	CASSAAQGSYSPLHF
TRBJ1-4	NA	TRBD1	TRBV28	TGTGCCAGCAGCCCCCCGGACAGGGGATATGAAAAACTGTTTTTT	CASSPPDRGYEKLFF
TRBJ2-1	NA	NA	TRBV7-3	TGTGCCAGCAGCCCGACCGGCGGAATAGGTAATGAGCAGTTCTTC	CASSPTGGIGNEQFF
TRBJ1-4	NA	NA	TRBV3-1/TRBV3-2	TGTGCCAGCAGCCCCTACCCGAGGGTCCTTAATGAAAAACTGTTTTTT	CASSPYPRVLNEKLFF
TRBJ1-5	NA	NA	TRBV10-3	TGTGCCTCCCGAGAACAGGGAAGGGGCAATCAGCCCCAGCATTTT	CASREQGRGNQPQHF
TRBJ1-4	NA	NA	TRBV19	TGTGCCAGTAGTATATCGTGGCCGGAAAAACTGTTTTTT	CASSISWPEKLFF
TRBJ1-4	NA	TRBD1	TRBV19	TGTGCCAGCGGACAGGGGCGGGAAAAACTGTTTTTT	CASGQGREKLFF
TRBJ1-5	NA	NA	TRBV19	TGTGCCAGTAGTATAGTGGCAGGGCCGCAGCCCCAGCATTTT	CASSIVAGPQPQHF
TRBJ1-2	NA	TRBD1	TRBV5-5	TGTGCCAGCAGCTTGGTGACTACAGGGGGTCCTAACTATGGCTACACCTTC	CASSLVTTGGPNYGYTF